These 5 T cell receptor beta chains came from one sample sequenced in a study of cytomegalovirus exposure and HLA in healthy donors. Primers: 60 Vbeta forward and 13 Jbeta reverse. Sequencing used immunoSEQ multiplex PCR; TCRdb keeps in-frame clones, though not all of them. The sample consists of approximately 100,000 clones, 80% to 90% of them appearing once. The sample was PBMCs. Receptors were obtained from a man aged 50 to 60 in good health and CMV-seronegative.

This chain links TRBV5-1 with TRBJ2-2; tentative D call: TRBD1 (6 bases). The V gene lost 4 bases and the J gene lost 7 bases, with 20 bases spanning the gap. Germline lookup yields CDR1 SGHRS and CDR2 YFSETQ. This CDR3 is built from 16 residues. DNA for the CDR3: TGCGCCAGCAGCCCAGGCAGGGGTGGGAGCCTCGGGGAGCTGTTTTTT. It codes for CASSPGRGGSLGELFF.

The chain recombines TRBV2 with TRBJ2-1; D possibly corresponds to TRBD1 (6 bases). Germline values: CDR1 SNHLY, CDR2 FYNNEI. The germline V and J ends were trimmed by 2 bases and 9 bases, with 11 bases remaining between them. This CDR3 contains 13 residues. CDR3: CASSEMGAGEQFF. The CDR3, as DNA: TGTGCCAGCAGTGAAATGGGGGCAGGTGAGCAGTTCTTC.

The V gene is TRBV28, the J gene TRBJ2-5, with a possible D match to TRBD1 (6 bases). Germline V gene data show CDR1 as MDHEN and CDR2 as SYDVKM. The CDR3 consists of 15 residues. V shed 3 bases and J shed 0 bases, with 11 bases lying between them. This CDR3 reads CASSFGQGYQETQYF. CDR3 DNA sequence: TGTGCCAGCAGTTTTGGTCAGGGGTACCAAGAGACCCAGTACTTC.

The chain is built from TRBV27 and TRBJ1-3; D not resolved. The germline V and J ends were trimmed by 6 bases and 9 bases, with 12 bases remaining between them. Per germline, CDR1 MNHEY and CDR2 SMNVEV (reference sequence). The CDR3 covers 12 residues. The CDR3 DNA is TGTGCCAGCAGATCCACGCCAGGCACCATATATTTT. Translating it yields CASRSTPGTIYF.

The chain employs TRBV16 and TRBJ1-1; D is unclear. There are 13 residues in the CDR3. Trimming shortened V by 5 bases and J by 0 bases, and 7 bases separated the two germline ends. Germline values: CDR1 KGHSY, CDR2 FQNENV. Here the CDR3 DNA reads TGTGCCAGCAGCGCGAACTTGAACACTGAAGCTTTCTTT. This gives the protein CASSANLNTEAFF.